Listed below are T cell receptor beta chains from one sample, sequenced in a study of blood T cell repertoires in COVID-19. Clones were read by immunoSEQ multiplex PCR, and TCRdb kept only the in-frame ones, dropping some. The sample lists roughly 300,000 clones, roughly 87% occurring once. What was sequenced was peripheral blood. The receptors shown here come from a human donor in a cohort sampled during active COVID-19. Both conserved end residues are part of each CDR3. D genes are given only for firm matches. The size entry is marked missing in some rows and otherwise reads once, few, many or a size class.

clone size	J gene	V gene	CDR3 length	D gene	CDR3 DNA	CDR3 protein
.	TRBJ2-2	TRBV6-6	11	.	TGTGCCAGCAGTTCCAGCGGGGAGCTGTTTTTT	CASSSSGELFF
.	TRBJ2-1	TRBV3-1/TRBV3-2	14	.	TGTGCCAGCAGCCAGAGGAGGGGTTACAATGAGCAGTTCTTC	CASSQRRGYNEQFF
few	TRBJ2-1	TRBV19	16	.	TGTGCCAGTAGTATAACTACAGGGCCTTCCTACAATGAGCAGTTCTTC	CASSITTGPSYNEQFF
.	TRBJ2-1	TRBV27	15	.	TGTGCCAGCAGTCCCAGACTAGTGGGGTTTAATGAGCAGTTCTTC	CASSPRLVGFNEQFF
.	TRBJ2-5	TRBV5-4	14	.	TGTGCCAGCAGTCCCAAGCAGGCCCAAGAGACCCAGTACTTC	CASSPKQAQETQYF
.	TRBJ2-7	TRBV10-1	13	.	TGCGCCAGCAGTGACCACGGGATGATCGAGCAGTACTTC	CASSDHGMIEQYF
.	TRBJ2-1	TRBV6-2/TRBV6-3	17	TRBD2	TGTGCCAGCAGACCTAACCGGGCTAGCGGGGGCGTTGAGGAGCAGTTCTTC	CASRPNRASGGVEEQFF
.	TRBJ2-7	TRBV18	13	.	TGTGCCAGCTCCCGAACCGGGACCTACGAGCAGTACTTC	CASSRTGTYEQYF
.	TRBJ2-7	TRBV10-3	14	TRBD1	TGTGCCATCAGTGGGGACAGGGGGGCCTACGAGCAGTACTTC	CAISGDRGAYEQYF
.	TRBJ2-1	TRBV4-1	15	.	TGCGCCAGCAGCCAAGATCCCACGCACGAAAGTACTAGGTTCTTC	CASSQDPTHESTRFF
.	TRBJ2-1	TRBV24-1	14	TRBD2	TGTGCCACGTCGGTGCTAGCGGGCTACAATGAGCAGTTCTTC	CATSVLAGYNEQFF
.	TRBJ1-2	TRBV6-2/TRBV6-3	13	.	TGTGCCAGCAGTTCGGACCAGGGCGTTGGCTACACCTTC	CASSSDQGVGYTF
.	TRBJ2-3	TRBV5-1	19	.	TGCGCCAGCTCCCCGGAACCTCGACCGACTAGAGCTGACACAGATACGCAGTATTTT	CASSPEPRPTRADTDTQYF
once	TRBJ1-2	TRBV6-5	13	.	TGTGCCAGCAGTTCCCCCAGGGGCTATGGCTACACCTTC	CASSSPRGYGYTF
.	TRBJ2-3	TRBV5-1	14	.	TGCGCCAGCAGCTTGGTCGGGGGAGGCGATACGCAGTATTTT	CASSLVGGGDTQYF
.	TRBJ2-1	TRBV6-1	20	TRBD2	TGTGCCAGCAGTGAAGCAATCCAGGGGCGAACTAGCGGGAGATCCAATGAGCAGTTCTTC	CASSEAIQGRTSGRSNEQFF
once	TRBJ2-3	TRBV7-9	14	TRBD2	TGTGCCAGCAGCCAAGGACTAGCGTCAGATACGCAGTATTTT	CASSQGLASDTQYF
few	TRBJ1-3	TRBV9	15	.	TGTGCCAGCAGCGTAGCCGACTTCTCTGGAAACACCATATATTTT	CASSVADFSGNTIYF
.	TRBJ2-1	TRBV18	14	TRBD2	TGTGCCAGCTTACCGGGACTACCTAACAATGAGCAGTTCTTC	CASLPGLPNNEQFF
.	TRBJ2-2	TRBV7-2	19	TRBD2	TGTGCCAGCAGCTTAGGGGGACTAGCGGGAGGGGTGGACACCGGGGAGCTGTTTTTT	CASSLGGLAGGVDTGELFF
.	TRBJ2-3	TRBV3-1/TRBV3-2	15	.	TGTGCCAGCAGCCCCCTGCGGGGTGGCACAGATACGCAGTATTTT	CASSPLRGGTDTQYF
.	TRBJ2-7	TRBV28	12	.	TGTGCCATCCGACAGGCTACCTACGAGCAGTACTTC	CAIRQATYEQYF
.	TRBJ1-1	TRBV21-1	13	.	TGTGCCAGCAGCAACCCGTCGAACACTGAAGCTTTCTTT	CASSNPSNTEAFF
.	TRBJ2-3	TRBV4-1	14	.	TGCGCCAGCAGCCAAGATTTGAGGGGGGATACGCAGTATTTT	CASSQDLRGDTQYF
once	TRBJ1-1	TRBV28	15	.	TGTGCCAGCAGCCTAGTGGGTACAATGAGCGCTGAAGCTTTCTTT	CASSLVGTMSAEAFF
.	TRBJ1-3	TRBV7-2	17	.	TGTGCCAGCAGCTTAGGGGTGGGGGGATCCTCTGGAAACACCATATATTTT	CASSLGVGGSSGNTIYF
.	TRBJ2-7	TRBV5-1	19	TRBD2	TGCGCCAGCAGCTTGGGTGGGACGTATCAGCGGGAGAGGGTGTACGAGCAGTACTTC	CASSLGGTYQRERVYEQYF
.	TRBJ2-7	TRBV6-6	14	.	TGTGCCAGCAGTTACTCGCGCCTAACAGACGAGCAGTACTTC	CASSYSRLTDEQYF
.	TRBJ1-6	TRBV28	16	TRBD1	TGTGCCAGCAGCCCTCTGACAGGGCGCCTTAATTCACCCCTCCACTTT	CASSPLTGRLNSPLHF